Listed here are 28 T cell receptor beta chains from one sample, sequenced in a study of PD-L1 blockade in urothelial cancer (dated by TCRdb to about 2017). Libraries came from the immunoSEQ multiplex PCR assay. TCRdb holds this immuneACCESS table with in-frame rearrangements only. Some clones are missing; in checked studies, unresolved V genes explain under half, and the rest has no known cause. The sample data list 45,000 to 55,000 clones, and over 65% of these were observed just once. The ten largest clones represent about 1.2% of the sample. The time point label, read with the paper, signifies: pretreatment peripheral blood. The sequencing used PBMCs, collected around atezolizumab (anti-PD-L1) treatment. These receptor sequences come from a man over 45 with urothelial cancer.

This sequence joins TRBV5-1 and TRBJ1-4; D call uncertain. CDR3 size: 14 residues. Between the trimmed V and J ends, which lost 4 bases and 7 bases, there was a span of 14 bases. The germline V gene has CDR1 SGHRS and CDR2 YFSETQ. CDR3 residues: CASSAGSDGEKLFF. DNA of the CDR3: TGCGCCAGCAGCGCCGGGTCCGACGGTGAAAAACTGTTTTTT.

The CDR3 bases are TGCAGCGTAGGGACAGCGGCTAACTATGGCTACACCTTC. It yields the protein CSVGTAANYGYTF. J is TRBJ1-2 and V is TRBV29-1; 7 bases match TRBD1. The CDR3 runs 13 residues. Trimming at V came to 6 bases and at J to 0 bases, leaving 4 bases not matched to a gene. Germline values: CDR1 SQVTM, CDR2 ANQGSEA.

CDR3 in DNA: TGTGCCAGCAGCTTCTCGGACAGATTCAATTCACCCCTCCACTTT. Amino acids: CASSFSDRFNSPLHF. V and J are TRBV7-9 and TRBJ1-6; D possibly corresponds to TRBD1 (6 bases). Germline V gene sequence: CDR1 SEHNR, CDR2 FQNEAQ (reference sequence). This CDR3 is built from 15 residues. The V and J ends lost 3 bases and 7 bases respectively, with 13 bases between them.

V and J are TRBV28 and TRBJ2-1; tentative D call: TRBD2 (5 bases). The length of the CDR3 is 18 residues. Germline V lookup: CDR1 MDHEN, CDR2 SYDVKM. V lost 2 bases and J 9 bases, leaving 26 bases between the germline ends. DNA for the CDR3: TGTGCCAGCAGTTTACCGACTATTACTGGAATTGGTGTAGCTGAGCAGTTCTTC. It specifies CASSLPTITGIGVAEQFF.

V and J are TRBV6-5 and TRBJ2-7; 8 positions match TRBD1. J lost 1 base, V lost 6 bases, and 5 bases had no gene match. The germline gives CDR1 MNHEY, CDR2 SVGAGI. The CDR3 contains 14 residues. The CDR3 bases are TGTGCCAGCAGCTGGGACAGGCTGTCCTACGAGCAGTACTTC. Encoded protein: CASSWDRLSYEQYF.

This sequence joins TRBV5-4 and TRBJ1-1; D gene uncertain. The length of the CDR3 is 13 residues. Germline-derived CDR1 and CDR2 are SGHNT and YYREEE (reference sequence). Trimming shortened V by 2 bases and J by 3 bases, and 8 bases separated the two germline ends. Written as DNA, the CDR3 is TGTGCCAGCAGCTTCACGCGGGACACTGAAGCTTTCTTT. This sequence encodes CASSFTRDTEAFF. Filled out from reference TRBV5-4 and TRBJ1-1, the complete variable domain reads ETGVTQSPTHLIKTRGQQVTLRCSSQSGHNTVSWYQQALGQGPQFIFQYYREEENGRGNFPPRFSGLQFPNYSSELNVNALELDDSALYLCASSFTRDTEAFFGQGTRLTVV.

The rearrangement links TRBV5-1 to TRBJ1-1; the D is unclear. CDR1 and CDR2 (germline): SGHRS, YFSETQ. This CDR3 spans 14 amino acids. V dropped 2 bases and J dropped 0 bases, with 8 bases sitting between them. CDR3 sequence reads: CASSFTSMNTEAFF. In DNA form, the CDR3 reads TGCGCCAGCAGCTTTACTTCGATGAACACTGAAGCTTTCTTT.

The CDR3, as DNA: TGTGCCAGCAGTGAAACGGCTAGCGGGGGCGAGACCCAGTACTTC. It codes for CASSETASGGETQYF. The chain uses TRBV6-4 and TRBJ2-5, with 10 positions matching TRBD2. Per germline, CDR1 MRHNA and CDR2 SNTAGT. J was trimmed by 5 bases and V by 3 bases; bases with no gene match: 6. This CDR3 spans 15 amino acids.

The chain carries TRBV2 and TRBJ2-7; TRBD1 aligns across 10 bases. J lost 1 base, V lost 3 bases, and 3 bases had no gene match. Germline V gives CDR1 SNHLY, CDR2 FYNNEI. This CDR3 has 15 residues. CDR3 bases: TGTGCCAGCAGTGACTGGGGACAGGGGTCCTACGAGCAGTACTTC. This translates into CASSDWGQGSYEQYF. Based on the CDR3 plus reference TRBV2 and TRBJ2-7, the full variable domain is EPEVTQTPSHQVTQMGQEVILRCVPISNHLYFYWYRQILGQKVEFLVSFYNNEISEKSEIFDDQFSVERPDGSNFTLKIRSTKLEDSAMYFCASSDWGQGSYEQYFGPGTRLTVT.

The chain links TRBV10-1 to TRBJ2-7, with a possible D match to TRBD1 (5 bases). Germline V gene lookup returns CDR1 WNHNN and CDR2 SYGVQD (reference sequence). This CDR3 has 13 residues. Between the trimmed V and J ends, which lost 4 bases and 6 bases, there was a span of 13 bases. CDR3 nucleotides: TGCGCCAGCAGTGGAGGCCAGGGCGGCGAGCAGTACTTC. As protein: CASSGGQGGEQYF.

V usage is TRBV19 and J usage is TRBJ2-7, with D possibly being TRBD2 (7 bases). This CDR3 has 14 residues. Germline CDR1 is LNHDA and CDR2 is SQIVND (reference sequence). Deletions cut 9 bases from V and 0 bases from J, with 15 bases between. The CDR3 protein is CASRGGGSSYEQYF. CDR3 nucleotides: TGTGCCAGCAGGGGAGGGGGGAGCTCCTACGAGCAGTACTTC.

The chain combines TRBV6-6 with TRBJ1-1, with D unclear. Trimming left V 6 bases short and J 1 base short, with 3 bases between. Germline CDR1 is MNHNY and CDR2 is SVGAGI (reference sequence). The CDR3 contains 11 residues. The CDR3 DNA is TGTGCCAGCAGACAGAACACTGAAGCTTTCTTT. This gives the protein CASRQNTEAFF.

This clone was seen only once. This rearrangement joins TRBV5-8 to TRBJ2-3, with no clear D. This CDR3 has 13 amino acids. Per germline, CDR1 SGHTS and CDR2 YDEGEE. V was shortened by 2 bases and J by 1 base, with 5 bases between the two germline ends. In DNA, the CDR3 is TGTGCCAGCAGCTTAGTAGGCACAGATACGCAGTATTTT. Translated: CASSLVGTDTQYF.

This clone has a single count. This rearrangement joins TRBV5-5 to TRBJ1-5; tentative D call: TRBD1 (5 bases). Per germline, CDR1 SGHKS and CDR2 YYEKEE (reference sequence). The CDR3 is made up of 15 amino acids. V lost 5 bases and J 0 bases, leaving 12 bases between the germline ends. The CDR3 DNA reads TGTGCCAGCAGACAAGACAGCTATAGCAATCAGCCCCAGCATTTT. Translation gives CASRQDSYSNQPQHF.

This sequence joins TRBV27 and TRBJ2-1; D is unresolved. The germline V and J ends were trimmed by 5 bases and 1 base, with 18 bases remaining between them. The CDR3 runs 17 residues. Germline V gene sequence: CDR1 MNHEY, CDR2 SMNVEV (reference sequence). The CDR3 reads CASSPTGLLGSYNEQFF. As DNA, the CDR3 is TGTGCCAGCAGTCCCACGGGTCTCCTCGGGTCCTACAATGAGCAGTTCTTC.

V gene TRBV11-3 combines with J gene TRBJ2-5; 8 nucleotides align to TRBD1. V lost 5 bases and J lost 4; bases outside the gene matches: 6. Germline assignment: CDR1 SGHNT and CDR2 YENEEA. The CDR3 has 14 residues. The CDR3 sequence: CASSHRGVGETQYF. The CDR3 bases are TGTGCCAGCAGCCACAGGGGGGTAGGAGAGACCCAGTACTTC. The complete variable domain, with remaining parts taken from reference TRBV11-3 and TRBJ2-5, reads EAGVVQSPRYKIIEKKQPVAFWCNPISGHNTLYWYLQNLGQGPELLIRYENEEAVDDSQLPKDRFSAERLKGVDSTLKIQPAELGDSAVYLCASSHRGVGETQYFGPGTRLLVL.

This sequence joins TRBV19 and TRBJ2-1, with 8 bases identical to TRBD2. Trimming cost V 6 bases and J 4 bases; bases outside gene matches: 8. This CDR3 is built from 15 residues. Germline V CDR1 and CDR2: LNHDA, SQIVND (reference sequence). This CDR3 reads CASSPLAGLYNEQFF. DNA of the CDR3: TGTGCCAGTAGCCCCCTAGCGGGCCTATACAATGAGCAGTTCTTC.

This rearrangement joins TRBV15 to TRBJ2-7; 11 bases match TRBD2. Germline V CDR1 and CDR2: LNHNV, YYDKDF (reference sequence). CDR3 length: 15 residues. The V segment lost 1 base and the J segment 6 bases; nucleotides outside the gene matches: 5. The CDR3 is CATSRGGTSGFEQYF. In DNA form, the CDR3 reads TGTGCCACCAGCAGAGGTGGGACTAGCGGTTTCGAGCAGTACTTC.

This chain connects TRBV5-1 to TRBJ2-5; 12 bases are shared with TRBD2. The J call is uncertain, as TRBJ2-7 better fits the DNA end. The CDR3 spans 16 residues. Germline CDR1 and CDR2: SGHRS and YFSETQ. This CDR3 is CASSLVLAGGPDEQYF. In nucleotides, the CDR3 is TGCGCCAGCAGCTTGGTGCTAGCGGGGGGGCCCGACGAGCAGTACTTC.

This clone has only a few counts. The rearrangement joins TRBV9 to TRBJ1-6, with 8 nucleotides matching TRBD1. Trimming took 7 bases from V and 8 from J; bases not matched to a gene: 5. The CDR3 runs 13 residues. Germline V gives CDR1 SGDLS, CDR2 YYNGEE. CDR3 protein: CASGGTGYSPLHF. Written as DNA, the CDR3 is TGTGCCAGCGGGGGGACAGGTTATTCACCCCTCCACTTT.

The chain employs TRBV4-2 and TRBJ2-3, with TRBD1 matching 9 bases. The CDR3 runs to 16 residues. V gave up 0 bases and J gave up 4 bases; unmatched junction bases: 5. Germline CDR1 LGHNA, CDR2 YNFKEQ. The CDR3 coding sequence is TGTGCCAGCAGCCAAGAAAGGGGACAGGGTGCAGATACGCAGTATTTT. This encodes CASSQERGQGADTQYF.

This chain uses TRBV7-2 with TRBJ1-2; 8 nucleotides align to TRBD1. Germline lookup yields CDR1 SGHTA and CDR2 FQGNSA. The CDR3 consists of 14 residues. With V trimmed by 7 bases and J by 5 bases, 9 bases remained unmatched. The CDR3 DNA reads as TGTGCCAGCACCCCCACCGGGACAGGATATGGCTACACCTTC. It specifies CASTPTGTGYGYTF.

This rearrangement joins TRBV18 to TRBJ2-1, with 10 bases aligning to TRBD2. V shed 2 bases, J shed 4 bases, and the junction held 5 bases outside the gene matches. Germline V gene sequence: CDR1 KGHSH, CDR2 LQKENI. This CDR3 comprises 16 residues. CDR3 in DNA: TGTGCCAGCTCACCAAGGGCGACTAGCGGGTACAATGAGCAGTTCTTC. Protein product: CASSPRATSGYNEQFF.

The chain employs TRBV5-6 and TRBJ2-1; D call uncertain. The CDR3 has 13 residues. Germline CDR1 SGHDT, CDR2 YYEEEE. V lost 0 bases and J lost 6, with 7 bases in between. CDR3 bases: TGTGCCAGCAGCTTGGGGCTCATCAATGAGCAGTTCTTC. Translating gives CASSLGLINEQFF.

This clone occurred once. V is TRBV5-8 and J is TRBJ1-5; D is possibly TRBD1 (5 bases). The length of the CDR3 is 15 residues. V gave up 1 base and J gave up 6 bases, with 14 bases separating them. Looked up from germline, CDR1 is SGHTS and CDR2 is YDEGEE. CDR3 residues: CASSLYGAAIQPQHF. Here the CDR3 DNA reads TGTGCCAGCAGCTTGTATGGGGCGGCTATTCAGCCCCAGCATTTT.

The chain couples TRBV11-2 to TRBJ2-3; possible D gene TRBD2, 6 bases. The germline V gene encodes CDR1 SGHAT and CDR2 FQNNGV. V shed 3 bases and J shed 1 base, with 14 bases lying between them. The CDR3 sequence is 16 residues long. CDR3 DNA: TGTGCCAGCAGCTTGAACAGCGGGTGGGGCACAGATACGCAGTATTTT. Translation gives CASSLNSGWGTDTQYF.

The chain carries TRBV5-1 and TRBJ1-6; TRBD1 matches at 9 bases. The CDR3 is made up of 16 amino acids. Germline loops: CDR1 SGHRS, CDR2 YFSETQ. The trim removed 0 bases at V and 10 bases at J, leaving 8 bases unmatched. The CDR3 nucleotides read TGCGCCAGCAGCTTGGCCCCGGGACAGGGCGTCTCACCCCTCCACTTT. It is translated as CASSLAPGQGVSPLHF. Supplemented by reference TRBV5-1 and TRBJ1-6, the full variable domain reads KAGVTQTPRYLIKTRGQQVTLSCSPISGHRSVSWYQQTPGQGLQFLFEYFSETQRNKGNFPGRFSGRQFSNSRSEMNVSTLELGDSALYLCASSLAPGQGVSPLHFGNGTRLTVT.

The chain couples TRBV6-5 to TRBJ2-7; D might be TRBD1 (6 bases). Per the germline V gene, CDR1 is MNHEY and CDR2 is SVGAGI. The CDR3 covers 13 residues. V was pared by 6 bases and J by 2 bases, with 11 bases between. The CDR3: CASREPGAYEQYF. CDR3 DNA: TGTGCCAGCAGGGAACCAGGGGCCTACGAGCAGTACTTC.